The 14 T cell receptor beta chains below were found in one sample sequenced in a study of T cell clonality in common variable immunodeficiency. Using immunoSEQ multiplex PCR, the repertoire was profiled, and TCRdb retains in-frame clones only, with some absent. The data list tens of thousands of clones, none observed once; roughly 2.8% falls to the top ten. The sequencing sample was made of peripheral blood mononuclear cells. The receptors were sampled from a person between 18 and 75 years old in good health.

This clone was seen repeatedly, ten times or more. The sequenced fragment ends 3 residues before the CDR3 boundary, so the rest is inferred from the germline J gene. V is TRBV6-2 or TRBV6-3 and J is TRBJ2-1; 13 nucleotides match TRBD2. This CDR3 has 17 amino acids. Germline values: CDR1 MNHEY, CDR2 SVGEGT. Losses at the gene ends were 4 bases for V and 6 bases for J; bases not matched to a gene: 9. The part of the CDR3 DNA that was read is TGTGCCAGCAGTTTCCTCCGGACTAGCGGGAGTCTCAATGAG. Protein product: CASSFLRTSGSLNE. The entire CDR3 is CASSFLRTSGSLNEQFF.

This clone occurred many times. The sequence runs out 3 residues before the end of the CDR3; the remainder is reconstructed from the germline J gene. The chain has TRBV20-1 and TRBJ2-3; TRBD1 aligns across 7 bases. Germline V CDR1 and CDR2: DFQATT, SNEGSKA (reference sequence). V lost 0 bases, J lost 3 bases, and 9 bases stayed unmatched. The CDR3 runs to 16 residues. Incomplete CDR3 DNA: TGCAGTGCTAGAGATAAAAGGGGGCGAATGACAGATACG. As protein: CSARDKRGRMTDT. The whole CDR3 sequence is CSARDKRGRMTDTQYF.

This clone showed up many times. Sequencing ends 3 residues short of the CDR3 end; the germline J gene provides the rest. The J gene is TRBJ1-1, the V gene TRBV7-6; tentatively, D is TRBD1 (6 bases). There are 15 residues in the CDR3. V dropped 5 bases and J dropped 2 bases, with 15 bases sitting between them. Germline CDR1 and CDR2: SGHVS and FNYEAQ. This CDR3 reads CASSVGQSPNTEAFF. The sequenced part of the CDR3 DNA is TGTGCCAGCAGCGTCGGACAGAGCCCAAACACTGAA.

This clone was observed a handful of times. Partial CDR3 DNA: TGTGCCAGTAGTGACAACACCGGTAATTCACCA. This codes for CASSDNTGNSP. The whole CDR3 protein is CASSDNTGNSPLFF. This rearrangement joins TRBV19 to TRBJ1-4; D gene unclear. Read data end 3 residues before the CDR3 end; the end is taken from the germline J gene. CDR1 and CDR2 (germline): LNHDA, SQIVND (reference sequence). The CDR3 covers 14 residues.

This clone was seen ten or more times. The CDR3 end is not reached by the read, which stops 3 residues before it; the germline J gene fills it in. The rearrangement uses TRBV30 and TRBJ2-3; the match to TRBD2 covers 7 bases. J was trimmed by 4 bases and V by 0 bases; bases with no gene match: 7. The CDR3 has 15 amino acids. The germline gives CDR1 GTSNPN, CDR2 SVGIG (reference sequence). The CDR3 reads CAWSVLAGVADTQYF. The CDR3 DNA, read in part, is TGTGCCTGGAGTGTACTTGCGGGGGTGGCAGATACG.

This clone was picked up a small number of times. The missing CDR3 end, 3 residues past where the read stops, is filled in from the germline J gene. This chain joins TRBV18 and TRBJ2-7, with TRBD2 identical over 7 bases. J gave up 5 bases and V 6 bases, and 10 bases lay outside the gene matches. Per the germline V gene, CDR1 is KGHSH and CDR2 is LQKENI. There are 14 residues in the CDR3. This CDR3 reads CASSPRESPNEQYF. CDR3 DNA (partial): TGTGCCAGCTCCCCGCGGGAGTCCCCTAACGAG.

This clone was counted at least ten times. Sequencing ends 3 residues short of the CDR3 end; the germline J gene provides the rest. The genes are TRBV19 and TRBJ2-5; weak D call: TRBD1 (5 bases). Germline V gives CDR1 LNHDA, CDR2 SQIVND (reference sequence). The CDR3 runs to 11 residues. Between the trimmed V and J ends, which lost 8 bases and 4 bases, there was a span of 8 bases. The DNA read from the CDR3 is TGTGCCAGTGAGCAGGGAGAGACC. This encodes CASEQGET. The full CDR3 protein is CASEQGETQYF.

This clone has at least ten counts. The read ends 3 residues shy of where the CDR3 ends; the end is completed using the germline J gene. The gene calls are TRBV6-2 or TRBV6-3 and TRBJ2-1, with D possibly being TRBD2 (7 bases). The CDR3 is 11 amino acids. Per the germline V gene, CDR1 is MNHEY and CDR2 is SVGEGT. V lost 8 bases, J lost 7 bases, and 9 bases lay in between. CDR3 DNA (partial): TGTGCCAGCGAGGGGGGGAATGAG. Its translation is CASEGGNE. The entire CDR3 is CASEGGNEQFF.

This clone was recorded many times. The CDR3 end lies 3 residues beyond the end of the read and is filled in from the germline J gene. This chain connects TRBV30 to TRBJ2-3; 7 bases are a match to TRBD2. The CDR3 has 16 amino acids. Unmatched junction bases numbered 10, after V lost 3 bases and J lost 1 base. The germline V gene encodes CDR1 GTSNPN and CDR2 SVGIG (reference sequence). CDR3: CAWRGTSGARTDTQYF. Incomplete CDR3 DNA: TGTGCCTGGAGGGGAACGAGCGGGGCGCGCACAGATACG.

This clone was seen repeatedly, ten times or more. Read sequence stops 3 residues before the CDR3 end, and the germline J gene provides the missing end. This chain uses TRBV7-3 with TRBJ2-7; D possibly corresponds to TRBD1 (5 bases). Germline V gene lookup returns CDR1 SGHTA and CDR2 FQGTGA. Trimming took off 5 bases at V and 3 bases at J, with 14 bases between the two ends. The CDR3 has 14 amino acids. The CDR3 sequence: CASSPPDKIYEQYF. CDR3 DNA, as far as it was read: TGTGCCAGCAGCCCCCCGGACAAGATCTACGAG.

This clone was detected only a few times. CDR3 loop: CASSPFGGQGDGEQFF. Incomplete CDR3 DNA: TGCGCCAGCAGCCCGTTTGGGGGACAAGGGGACGGTGAG. The rearrangement links TRBV5-1 to TRBJ2-1; D may be TRBD1 (6 bases). Sequencing ends 3 residues short of the CDR3 end; the germline J gene provides the rest. Germline CDR1 reads SGHRS; CDR2 reads YFSETQ. V was pared by 4 bases and J by 9 bases, with 23 bases between. The CDR3 extends over 16 amino acids.

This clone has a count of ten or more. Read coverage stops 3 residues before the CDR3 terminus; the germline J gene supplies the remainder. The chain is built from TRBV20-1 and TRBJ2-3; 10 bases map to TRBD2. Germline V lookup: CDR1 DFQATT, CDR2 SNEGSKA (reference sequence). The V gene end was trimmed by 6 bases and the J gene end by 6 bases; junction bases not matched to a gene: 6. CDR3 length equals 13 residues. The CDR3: CSAPSGSRDTQYF. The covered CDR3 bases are TGCAGTGCCCCTAGCGGGAGCCGGGATACG.

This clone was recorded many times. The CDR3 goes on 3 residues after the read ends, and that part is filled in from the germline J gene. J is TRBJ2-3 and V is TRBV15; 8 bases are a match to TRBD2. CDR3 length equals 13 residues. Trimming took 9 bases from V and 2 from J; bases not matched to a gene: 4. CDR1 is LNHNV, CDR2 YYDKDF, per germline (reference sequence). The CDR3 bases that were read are TGTGCCACTTTAGCGGGAACCACAGATACG. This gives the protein CATLAGTTDT. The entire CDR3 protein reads CATLAGTTDTQYF.

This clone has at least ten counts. The CDR3 loop is CARRVILNYNSPLHF. The CDR3 bases that were read are TGTGCCAGACGGGTCATATTAAACTATAATTCACCC. The chain uses TRBV6-4 and TRBJ1-6; D is ambiguous. The CDR3 is cut off 3 residues early in the read; its end comes from the germline J gene. V lost 9 bases and J lost 3, with 15 bases in between. CDR1 and CDR2 from the germline V gene are MRHNA and SNTAGT. There are 15 residues in the CDR3.